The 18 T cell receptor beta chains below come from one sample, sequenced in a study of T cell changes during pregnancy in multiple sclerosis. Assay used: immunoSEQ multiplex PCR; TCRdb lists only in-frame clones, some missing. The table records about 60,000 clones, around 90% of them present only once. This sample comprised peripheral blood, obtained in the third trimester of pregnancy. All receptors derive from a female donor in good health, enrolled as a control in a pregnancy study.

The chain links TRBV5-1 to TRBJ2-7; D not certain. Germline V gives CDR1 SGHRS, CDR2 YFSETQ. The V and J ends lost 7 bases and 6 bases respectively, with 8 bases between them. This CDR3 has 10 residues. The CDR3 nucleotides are TGCGCCAGCGCGCACGCCGAGCAGTACTTC. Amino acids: CASAHAEQYF.

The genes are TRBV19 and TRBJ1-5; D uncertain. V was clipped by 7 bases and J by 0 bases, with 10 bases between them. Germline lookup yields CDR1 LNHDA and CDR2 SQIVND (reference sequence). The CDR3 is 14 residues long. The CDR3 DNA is TGTGCCAGTAATTGGGGAGCTAGCAATCAGCCCCAGCATTTT. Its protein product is CASNWGASNQPQHF.

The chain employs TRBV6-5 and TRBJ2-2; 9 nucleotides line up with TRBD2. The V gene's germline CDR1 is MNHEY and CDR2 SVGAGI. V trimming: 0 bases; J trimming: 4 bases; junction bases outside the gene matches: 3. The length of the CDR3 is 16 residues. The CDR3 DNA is TGTGCCAGCAGTTACTCGGCGGGGGGGCCCACCGGGGAGCTGTTTTTT. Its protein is CASSYSAGGPTGELFF.

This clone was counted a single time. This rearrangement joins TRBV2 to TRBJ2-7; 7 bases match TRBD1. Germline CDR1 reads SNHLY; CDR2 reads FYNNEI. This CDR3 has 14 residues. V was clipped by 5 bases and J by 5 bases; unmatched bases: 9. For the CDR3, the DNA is TGTGCCAGCAGTTCTTTGACAGGGCAGGACGAGCAGTACTTC. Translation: CASSSLTGQDEQYF.

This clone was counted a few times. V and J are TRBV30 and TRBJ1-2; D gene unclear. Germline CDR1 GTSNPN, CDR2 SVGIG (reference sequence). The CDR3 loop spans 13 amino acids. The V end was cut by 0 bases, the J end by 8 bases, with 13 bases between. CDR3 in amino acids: CAWSVERAGGYTF. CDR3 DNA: TGTGCCTGGAGTGTCGAAAGGGCGGGGGGCTACACCTTC.

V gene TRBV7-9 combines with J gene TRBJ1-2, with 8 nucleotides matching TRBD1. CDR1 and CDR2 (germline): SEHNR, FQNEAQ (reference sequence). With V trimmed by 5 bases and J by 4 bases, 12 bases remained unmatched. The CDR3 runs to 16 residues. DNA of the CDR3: TGTGCCAGCAGCGCCCTTGACAGGGGACCTCTCTATGGCTACACCTTC. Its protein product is CASSALDRGPLYGYTF.

CDR3 residues: CSVRSTKDTDGYTF. CDR3 nucleotides: TGCAGCGTTAGGAGCACTAAGGACACCGATGGCTACACCTTC. The V gene is TRBV29-1, the J gene TRBJ1-2; D is possibly TRBD1 (5 bases). Trimming took 5 bases from V and 6 from J, leaving 19 bases between them. CDR1 SQVTM and CDR2 ANQGSEA come from the germline V gene. This CDR3 contains 14 residues.

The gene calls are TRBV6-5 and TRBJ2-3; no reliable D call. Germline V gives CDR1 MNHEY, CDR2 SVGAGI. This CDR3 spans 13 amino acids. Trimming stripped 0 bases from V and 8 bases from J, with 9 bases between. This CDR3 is CASSYSPRVTQYF. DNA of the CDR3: TGTGCCAGCAGTTACTCTCCCCGCGTTACGCAGTATTTT.

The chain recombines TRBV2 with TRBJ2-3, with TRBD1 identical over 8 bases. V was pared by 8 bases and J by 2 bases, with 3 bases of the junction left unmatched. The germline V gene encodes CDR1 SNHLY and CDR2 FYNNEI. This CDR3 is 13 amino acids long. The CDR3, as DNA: TGTGCCAGCCTACAGGGGGTCACAGATACGCAGTATTTT. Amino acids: CASLQGVTDTQYF.

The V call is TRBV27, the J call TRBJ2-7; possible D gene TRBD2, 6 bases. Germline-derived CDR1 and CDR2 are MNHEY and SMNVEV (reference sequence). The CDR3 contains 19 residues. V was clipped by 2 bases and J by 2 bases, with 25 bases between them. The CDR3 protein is CASSLAGPKGSHSAYEQYF. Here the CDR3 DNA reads TGTGCCAGCAGTTTAGCGGGACCGAAGGGGTCCCACTCAGCCTACGAGCAGTACTTC.

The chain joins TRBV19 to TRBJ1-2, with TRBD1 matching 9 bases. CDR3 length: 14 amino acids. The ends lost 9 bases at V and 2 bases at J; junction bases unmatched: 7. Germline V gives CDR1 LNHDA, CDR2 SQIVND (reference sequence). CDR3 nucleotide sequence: TGTGCCAGCCGAAATACAGGGGGCAACTATGGCTACACCTTC. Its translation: CASRNTGGNYGYTF. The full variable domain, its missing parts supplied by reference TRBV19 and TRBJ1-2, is DGGITQSPKYLFRKEGQNVTLSCEQNLNHDAMYWYRQDPGQGLRLIYYSQIVNDFQKGDIAEGYSVSREKKESFPLTVTSAQKNPTAFYLCASRNTGGNYGYTFGSGTRLTVV.

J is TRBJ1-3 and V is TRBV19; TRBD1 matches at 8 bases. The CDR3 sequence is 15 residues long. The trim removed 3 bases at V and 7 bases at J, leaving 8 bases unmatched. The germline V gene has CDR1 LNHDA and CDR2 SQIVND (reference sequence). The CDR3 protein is CASSIPRGRWNTIYF. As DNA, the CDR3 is TGTGCCAGTAGTATTCCCAGGGGGCGGTGGAACACCATATATTTT.

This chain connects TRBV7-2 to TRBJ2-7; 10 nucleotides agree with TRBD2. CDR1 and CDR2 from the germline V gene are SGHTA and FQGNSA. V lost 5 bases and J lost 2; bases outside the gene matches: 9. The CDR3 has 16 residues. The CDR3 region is CASSPTGTSAAYEQYF. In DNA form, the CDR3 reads TGTGCCAGCAGCCCAACCGGGACTAGCGCCGCCTACGAGCAGTACTTC.

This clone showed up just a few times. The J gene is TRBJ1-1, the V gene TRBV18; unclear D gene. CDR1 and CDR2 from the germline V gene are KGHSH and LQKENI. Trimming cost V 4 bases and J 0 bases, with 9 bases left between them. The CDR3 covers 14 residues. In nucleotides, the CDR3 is TGTGCCAGCTCACGAGGAACGATGAACACTGAAGCTTTCTTT. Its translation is CASSRGTMNTEAFF.

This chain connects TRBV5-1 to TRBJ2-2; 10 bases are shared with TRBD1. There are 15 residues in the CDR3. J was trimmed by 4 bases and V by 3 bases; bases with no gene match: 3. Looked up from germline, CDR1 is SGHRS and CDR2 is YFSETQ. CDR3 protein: CASSSGTGATGELFF. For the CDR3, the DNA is TGCGCCAGCAGCTCCGGGACAGGGGCCACCGGGGAGCTGTTTTTT.

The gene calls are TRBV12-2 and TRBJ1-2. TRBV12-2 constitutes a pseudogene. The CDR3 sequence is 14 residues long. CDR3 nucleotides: TGTGCAAGTCGCAGAGGAGGGGCCGGCTATGGCTACACCTTC. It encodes CASRRGGAGYGYTF.

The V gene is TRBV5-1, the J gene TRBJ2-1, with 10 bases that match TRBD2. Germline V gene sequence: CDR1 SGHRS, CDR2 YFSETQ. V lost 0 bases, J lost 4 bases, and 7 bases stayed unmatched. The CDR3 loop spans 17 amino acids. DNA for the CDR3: TGCGCCAGCAGCTTGGAGGCACTAGCGGGATCGTACAATGAGCAGTTCTTC. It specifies CASSLEALAGSYNEQFF.

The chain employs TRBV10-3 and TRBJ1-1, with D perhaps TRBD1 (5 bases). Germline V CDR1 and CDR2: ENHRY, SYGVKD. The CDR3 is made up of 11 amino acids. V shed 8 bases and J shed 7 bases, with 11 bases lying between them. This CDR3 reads CAISDKIEAFF. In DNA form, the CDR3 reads TGTGCCATCTCGGACAAAATTGAAGCTTTCTTT.